One sample yielded the 24 T cell receptor beta chains listed below, sequenced in a study of shared clonotypes between healthy human individuals. The table came from immunoSEQ multiplex PCR; TCRdb's copy has only in-frame clones and leaves some out. Among about 2 million clones listed, 90% to 95% were seen once. The sequenced sample was naive CD4+ T cells sorted from blood. Documented subset: CD45RA+ positively selected. These receptors were obtained from a man between 18 and 35 years old in good health.

The chain uses TRBV18 and TRBJ2-1; D ambiguous. Trimming pared 3 bases from V and 8 bases from J, leaving 11 bases between. Germline V gene data show CDR1 as KGHSH and CDR2 as LQKENI. This CDR3 is 13 amino acids long. This CDR3 reads CASSPEPLHEQFF. The CDR3, as DNA: TGTGCCAGCTCACCGGAACCTTTACATGAGCAGTTCTTC. Using reference TRBV18 and TRBJ2-1 for the parts outside the CDR3, the full variable domain is NAGVMQNPRHLVRRRGQEARLRCSPMKGHSHVYWYRQLPEEGLKFMVYLQKENIIDESGMPKERFSAEFPKEGPSILRIQQVVRGDSAAYFCASSPEPLHEQFFGPGTRLTVL.

This clone appeared many times. Other DNA sequences in this specimen translate into the identical CDR3. CDR3 in amino acids: CASSLVVAGVGETQYF. The CDR3 DNA reads TGTGCCAGCAGCTTAGTAGTAGCGGGGGTAGGGGAGACCCAGTACTTC. The genes are TRBV11-2 and TRBJ2-5; 9 bases match TRBD2. J gave up 5 bases and V 1 base, and 8 bases lay outside the gene matches. The CDR3 length is 16 residues. The germline gives CDR1 SGHAT, CDR2 FQNNGV.

This clone has only one observation. This chain joins TRBV5-1 and TRBJ1-2, with 7 bases matching TRBD1. V lost 2 bases and J lost 2; bases outside the gene matches: 6. The CDR3 consists of 15 residues. Per germline, CDR1 SGHRS and CDR2 YFSETQ. The CDR3 loop is CASSFSPTGNYGYTF. The DNA for the CDR3 is TGCGCCAGCAGCTTTAGCCCGACAGGGAACTATGGCTACACCTTC.

The chain links TRBV29-1 to TRBJ1-4; D remains ambiguous. The V end was cut by 6 bases, the J end by 7 bases, with 18 bases between. CDR1 and CDR2 from the germline V gene are SQVTM and ANQGSEA. The CDR3 runs to 14 residues. CDR3 in amino acids: CSVAGGMSGEKLFF. In DNA form, the CDR3 reads TGCAGCGTAGCCGGAGGCATGTCGGGTGAAAAACTGTTTTTT.

The rearrangement joins TRBV30 to TRBJ2-7; 9 nucleotides agree with TRBD1. Germline V gene sequence: CDR1 GTSNPN, CDR2 SVGIG (reference sequence). The CDR3 totals 14 residues. Trimming took 3 bases from V and 4 from J; bases not matched to a gene: 7. CDR3 sequence: CAWRTGGTGYEQYF. The CDR3 DNA reads TGTGCCTGGAGGACAGGGGGAACGGGGTACGAGCAGTACTTC.

The CDR3 bases are TGCAGCGTCTCTGGACAGGGGGCCCAAGAGACCCAGTACTTC. Translated, it gives CSVSGQGAQETQYF. V and J are TRBV29-1 and TRBJ2-5; TRBD1 aligns across 11 bases. The CDR3 extends over 14 amino acids. Trimming cost V 6 bases and J 1 base; bases outside gene matches: 4. Germline CDR1 and CDR2: SQVTM and ANQGSEA.

V gene TRBV10-1 combines with J gene TRBJ2-1, with D tentatively TRBD1 or TRBD2 (5 bases each). V was cut by 2 bases and J by 9 bases, with 17 bases left in between. The CDR3 spans 15 residues. Germline values: CDR1 WNHNN, CDR2 SYGVQD (reference sequence). For the CDR3, the DNA is TGCGCCAGCAGTGAGAGAGTGGGTGGGGGTGGTGAGCAGTTCTTC. It yields the protein CASSERVGGGGEQFF.

The V and J genes are TRBV2 and TRBJ2-2; D call uncertain. The CDR3 is made up of 11 amino acids. Trimming removed 5 bases from V and 6 bases from J, with 4 bases in between. Germline-derived CDR1 and CDR2 are SNHLY and FYNNEI. CDR3 DNA: TGTGCCAGCAGTAGCGCCGGGGAGCTGTTTTTT. Protein sequence: CASSSAGELFF.

The chain carries TRBV21-1 and TRBJ2-7; the table's D gene call, TRBD1, was not cross checked with the DNA. TRBV21-1 is marked as a pseudogene. This CDR3 contains 15 residues. CDR3 residues: CASSPSGQGVFEQYF. CDR3 nucleotide sequence: TGTGCCAGCAGCCCCTCAGGACAGGGTGTATTCGAGCAGTACTTC.

The rearrangement joins TRBV9 to TRBJ1-3; D might be TRBD1 (5 bases). V was trimmed by 2 bases and J by 2 bases, leaving 11 bases between them. The germline V gene has CDR1 SGDLS and CDR2 YYNGEE. The CDR3 totals 15 residues. The CDR3 region is CASSVREFPGNTIYF. CDR3 DNA sequence: TGTGCCAGCAGCGTCAGGGAATTCCCTGGAAACACCATATATTTT.

The genes are TRBV14 and TRBJ2-7; D is undetermined. The ends were cut back, 2 bases at V and 9 bases at J, with 11 bases in the middle. Germline-derived CDR1 and CDR2 are SGHDN and FVKESK. The CDR3 spans 12 residues. The CDR3 reads CASSQSGVGQYF. The CDR3, as DNA: TGTGCCAGCAGCCAATCCGGCGTCGGGCAGTACTTC.

The genes are TRBV2 and TRBJ2-7; D unclear. Trimming took 2 bases from V and 3 from J, leaving 11 bases between them. Germline lookup yields CDR1 SNHLY and CDR2 FYNNEI. The CDR3 totals 14 residues. CDR3 region: CASSEKAELYEQYF. Written as DNA, the CDR3 is TGTGCCAGCAGTGAAAAAGCAGAACTCTACGAGCAGTACTTC.

The rearrangement joins TRBV19 to TRBJ1-2; D possibly corresponds to TRBD1 (5 bases). Trimming left V 7 bases short and J 5 bases short, with 17 bases between. The germline gives CDR1 LNHDA, CDR2 SQIVND (reference sequence). The CDR3 sequence is 14 residues long. CDR3 amino acids: CASTTGSRDYGYTF. The CDR3 DNA reads TGTGCCAGTACTACAGGTTCACGGGATTATGGCTACACCTTC.

The genes are TRBV2 and TRBJ2-7, with a possible D match to TRBD2 (5 bases). The CDR3 covers 16 residues. Germline-derived CDR1 and CDR2 are SNHLY and FYNNEI. V lost 1 base to trimming and J lost 3 bases, with 16 bases between them. CDR3 amino acids: CASSEGGLAAIYEQYF. CDR3 DNA sequence: TGTGCCAGCAGTGAAGGTGGCCTAGCCGCGATCTACGAGCAGTACTTC.

This clone has just one count. Other DNA sequences in the sample encode the same CDR3. V gene TRBV5-1 combines with J gene TRBJ2-3; perhaps TRBD2 as D (6 bases). V dropped 1 base and J dropped 1 base, with 10 bases sitting between them. This CDR3 region has 15 residues. Per germline, CDR1 SGHRS and CDR2 YFSETQ. This CDR3 is CASSLLATGTDTQYF. CDR3 bases: TGCGCCAGCAGCTTGCTAGCGACAGGCACAGATACGCAGTATTTT.

The chain uses TRBV4-3 and TRBJ1-1; D remains unclear. CDR3 length: 14 residues. V was trimmed by 0 bases and J by 2 bases, leaving 7 bases between them. Germline-derived CDR1 and CDR2 are LGHNA and YSLEER. The CDR3 nucleotides read TGCGCCAGCAGCCAAGATTCCTTTAACACTGAAGCTTTCTTT. Protein: CASSQDSFNTEAFF.

The genes are TRBV6-1 and TRBJ2-7; D is perhaps TRBD2 (6 bases). The CDR3 is 13 amino acids. Germline CDR1 MNHNS, CDR2 SASEGT. The V gene lost 2 bases and the J gene lost 9 bases, with 14 bases spanning the gap. The CDR3 is CASSETGSRRQYF. In DNA form, the CDR3 reads TGTGCCAGCAGTGAAACCGGGAGTCGGAGGCAGTACTTC.

This chain joins TRBV4-3 and TRBJ2-3; no clear D. Germline CDR1 is LGHNA and CDR2 is YSLEER. The CDR3 sequence is 15 residues long. The V end lost 1 base, the J end lost 2 bases, and 10 bases lay between the germline ends. As DNA, the CDR3 is TGCGCCAGCAGCCAAGGATTCGCCAACACAGATACGCAGTATTTT. The encoded protein is CASSQGFANTDTQYF.

The rearrangement links TRBV7-3 to TRBJ2-1; D is possibly TRBD1 (5 bases). This CDR3 is built from 17 residues. The germline V and J ends were trimmed by 5 bases and 0 bases, with 17 bases remaining between them. Germline CDR1 SGHTA, CDR2 FQGTGA. CDR3 amino acids: CASSLKSGSSSYNEQFF. The CDR3, as DNA: TGTGCCAGCAGCCTTAAGTCAGGGTCGAGCTCCTACAATGAGCAGTTCTTC.

V usage is TRBV6-5 and J usage is TRBJ1-5, with D maybe TRBD1 (5 bases). The CDR3 totals 14 residues. The V gene lost 6 bases and the J gene lost 6 bases, with 15 bases spanning the gap. Germline V gives CDR1 MNHEY, CDR2 SVGAGI. This CDR3 is CASSVRGVRQPQHF. Here the CDR3 DNA reads TGTGCCAGCAGCGTGAGGGGTGTACGTCAGCCCCAGCATTTT.

The chain links TRBV6-5 to TRBJ1-4; D call uncertain. V was trimmed by 4 bases and J by 8 bases, leaving 14 bases between them. Looked up from germline, CDR1 is MNHEY and CDR2 is SVGAGI. This CDR3 region has 14 residues. This CDR3 is CASSSDKAVEKLFF. Here the CDR3 DNA reads TGTGCCAGCAGTTCCGACAAGGCGGTGGAAAAACTGTTTTTT.

The V gene is TRBV7-3, the J gene TRBJ2-2; 8 nucleotides match TRBD2. The CDR3 has 15 residues. The germline V gene has CDR1 SGHTA and CDR2 FQGTGA. V lost 5 bases, J lost 7 bases, and 9 bases stayed unmatched. The CDR3 DNA is TGTGCCAGCAGCCCTCAGACTAGCGAGAGCGGGGAGCTGTTTTTT. Translating it yields CASSPQTSESGELFF.

Here the CDR3 reads CASSRSGHSNQPQHF. CDR3 DNA sequence: TGTGCCAGCAGTCGATCGGGGCATAGCAATCAGCCCCAGCATTTT. This chain uses TRBV6-5 with TRBJ1-5; tentative D call: TRBD1 (5 bases). The CDR3 contains 15 residues. V was cut by 5 bases and J by 0 bases, with 11 bases left in between. CDR1 and CDR2 from the germline V gene are MNHEY and SVGAGI.

The chain links TRBV6-1 to TRBJ1-6; no clear D. Per the germline V gene, CDR1 is MNHNS and CDR2 is SASEGT. The ends were cut back, 2 bases at V and 8 bases at J, with 7 bases in the middle. The CDR3 runs 13 residues. The DNA for the CDR3 is TGTGCCAGCAGTGAAATGAGGGATTCACCCCTCCACTTT. As protein: CASSEMRDSPLHF.